The 31 T cell receptor beta chains below all came from one sample that was sequenced in a study of T cell repertoires in cytomegalovirus infection. Their antigen targets remain unknown. MiXCR, applied by TCRdb to the reads, yields one record per CDR3 protein. Of approximately 470,000 distinct CDR3 sequences listed, about two fifths are singletons. This material consisted of cultured PBMCs, taken from culture after CMV antigen stimulation. The receptors were sampled from a human donor in good health (CMV status not recorded). Some clones in this sample may be carry-over from other donors' samples.

V usage is TRBV7-4 and J usage is TRBJ1-1; no firm D call. V lost 1 base to trimming and J lost 9 bases, with 9 bases between them. Germline CDR1 and CDR2: SGHVT and SQSDAQ. The CDR3 runs 12 residues. CDR3 DNA: TGTGCCAGCAGCTTAGGAGTCAGCAAAGCTTTCTTT. Protein product: CASSLGVSKAFF. The full variable domain, in which reference TRBV7-4 and TRBJ1-1 provide the parts outside the CDR3, is GAGVSQSPRYKVAKRGRDVALRCDSISGHVTLYWYRQTLGQGSEVLTYSQSDAQRDKSGRPSGRFSAERPERSVSTLKIQRTEQGDSAVYLCASSLGVSKAFFGQGTRLTVV.

The V call is TRBV10-3, the J call TRBJ1-3; no clear D gene. The germline CDR1 and CDR2 sequences are ENHRY and SYGVKD. With 3 bases removed from V and 0 bases from J, the gap between germline ends came to 9 bases. This CDR3 region has 15 residues. The CDR3 DNA is TGTGCCATCAGTGATTTTCCGGGCTCTGGAAACACCATATATTTT. Its translation is CAISDFPGSGNTIYF.

J is TRBJ1-2 and V is TRBV12-3 or TRBV12-4; tentatively, D is TRBD1 (6 bases). The CDR3 covers 14 residues. The ends were cut back, 3 bases at V and 6 bases at J, with 14 bases in the middle. This CDR3 reads CASSFARGVNGYTF. The CDR3 nucleotides read TGTGCCAGCAGTTTTGCCAGGGGTGTGAATGGCTACACCTTC.

The rearrangement uses TRBV4-3 and TRBJ2-7, with 8 bases that match TRBD1. After removal of 4 bases from V and 9 bases from J, the junction contained 17 bases not matched to a gene. Germline CDR1 is LGHNA and CDR2 is YSLEER. The CDR3 is 16 residues long. The CDR3 DNA is TGCGCCAGCAGCCGGGCCCCCGGGACAGGATTTAGCGGGCAGTACTTC. Its translation: CASSRAPGTGFSGQYF.

A few counts support this clonotype. The J gene is TRBJ1-5, the V gene TRBV10-3; the D is unclear. The germline gives CDR1 ENHRY, CDR2 SYGVKD. The ends were cut back, 6 bases at V and 0 bases at J, with 12 bases in the middle. This CDR3 comprises 15 residues. CDR3 sequence: CAISPGLASNQPQHF. The CDR3 DNA reads as TGTGCCATCAGCCCCGGACTAGCTAGCAATCAGCCCCAGCATTTT.

This chain joins TRBV6-2 or TRBV6-3 and TRBJ2-7, with TRBD1 matching over 7 bases. J gave up 1 base and V 6 bases, and 9 bases lay outside the gene matches. The CDR3 runs 15 residues. CDR1 MNHEY and CDR2 SVGEGT come from the germline V gene. CDR3 nucleotide sequence: TGTGCCAGCAGCAGAGCCGGGACAGCTTCCTACGAGCAGTACTTC. Translating gives CASSRAGTASYEQYF.

The V gene is TRBV6-5, the J gene TRBJ2-5; TRBD2 is a possible D gene (6 bases). The germline V gene encodes CDR1 MNHEY and CDR2 SVGAGI. The CDR3 covers 14 residues. V shed 2 bases and J shed 2 bases, with 9 bases lying between them. CDR3 nucleotide sequence: TGTGCCAGCAGTTACACCGCGGGACAAGAGACCCAGTACTTC. Its protein product is CASSYTAGQETQYF.

A note on this clonotype: With a much larger clone just one base away, this may be a read error. The CDR3 region is CANSLNTPGNTIYF. DNA of the CDR3: TGTGCCAACAGCTTGAATACCCCTGGAAACACCATATATTTT. V is TRBV7-8 and J is TRBJ1-3; D not certain. CDR1 is SGHVS and CDR2 is FQNEAQ in the germline V gene. CDR3 length: 14 residues. Using reference TRBV7-8 and TRBJ1-3 for the parts outside the CDR3, the full variable domain is GAGVSQSPRYKVAKRGQDVALRCDPISGHVSLFWYQQALGQGPEFLTYFQNEAQLDKSGLPSDRFFAERPEGSVSTLKIQRTQQEDSAVYLCANSLNTPGNTIYFGEGSWLTVV.

The gene calls are TRBV29-1 and TRBJ2-1, with TRBD2 matching 9 bases. Per the germline V gene, CDR1 is SQVTM and CDR2 is ANQGSEA. V gave up 4 bases and J gave up 4 bases; unmatched junction bases: 5. The CDR3 is made up of 14 amino acids. Here the CDR3 reads CSVVGGRGYNEQFF. The CDR3 region has the DNA TGCAGCGTTGTTGGCGGGAGGGGATACAATGAGCAGTTCTTC.

The chain combines TRBV10-3 with TRBJ1-4; maybe TRBD1 (6 bases). V was cut by 2 bases and J by 3 bases, with 10 bases left in between. CDR3 length: 15 residues. The V gene's germline CDR1 is ENHRY and CDR2 SYGVKD. CDR3 in amino acids: CAISERGQSNEKLFF. The CDR3 DNA follows: TGTGCCATCAGTGAGCGGGGGCAGTCTAATGAAAAACTGTTTTTT.

This chain uses TRBV4-1 with TRBJ2-7; 10 nucleotides align to TRBD1. CDR1 and CDR2 (germline): MGHRA, YSYEKL. This CDR3 has 15 residues. V shed 5 bases, J shed 4 bases, and the junction held 8 bases outside the gene matches. The CDR3: CASSFTGTGAYEQYF. CDR3 in DNA: TGCGCCAGCAGCTTTACTGGGACAGGGGCGTACGAGCAGTACTTC.

This chain connects TRBV7-6 to TRBJ2-5; 7 bases line up with TRBD2. Trimming removed 3 bases from V and 3 bases from J; junction bases left unmatched: 4. Germline V gives CDR1 SGHVS, CDR2 FNYEAQ. The length of the CDR3 is 14 residues. Written as DNA, the CDR3 is TGTGCCAGCAGCTTCCTTCTAGCGGAAGAGACCCAGTACTTC. Protein: CASSFLLAEETQYF.

This clonotype appeared once. The gene calls are TRBV2 and TRBJ2-5, with a weak D call TRBD2 (5 bases). CDR1 is SNHLY, CDR2 FYNNEI, per germline. V was shortened by 8 bases and J by 5 bases, with 21 bases between the two germline ends. The CDR3 covers 15 residues. The CDR3 loop reads CASLNSEASGETQYF. Written as DNA, the CDR3 is TGTGCCAGCTTGAATAGCGAGGCATCCGGGGAGACCCAGTACTTC.

This clonotype came up a few times. The J gene is TRBJ2-7, the V gene TRBV19; 9 bases map to TRBD1. This CDR3 region has 15 residues. Per the germline V gene, CDR1 is LNHDA and CDR2 is SQIVND (reference sequence). V gave up 5 bases and J gave up 4 bases; unmatched junction bases: 9. CDR3 amino acids: CASSPNRGRLYEQYF. The CDR3 nucleotides read TGTGCCAGTAGTCCGAACAGGGGGCGTTTGTACGAGCAGTACTTC. The full variable domain, in which reference TRBV19 and TRBJ2-7 provide the parts outside the CDR3, is DGGITQSPKYLFRKEGQNVTLSCEQNLNHDAMYWYRQDPGQGLRLIYYSQIVNDFQKGDIAEGYSVSREKKESFPLTVTSAQKNPTAFYLCASSPNRGRLYEQYFGPGTRLTVT.

The rearrangement joins TRBV3-1 to TRBJ1-3; unclear D gene. CDR1 and CDR2 (germline): LGHDT, YNNKEL (reference sequence). V shed 4 bases and J shed 4 bases, with 17 bases lying between them. This CDR3 comprises 16 residues. CDR3 in amino acids: CASSPAGIGLGNTIYF. DNA of the CDR3: TGTGCCAGCAGCCCGGCGGGAATCGGTTTGGGAAACACCATATATTTT.

Only a few counts were recorded for this clonotype. The chain recombines TRBV2 with TRBJ1-5, with D uncertain. Deletions cut 4 bases from V and 3 bases from J, with 10 bases between. The CDR3 spans 14 residues. Germline V CDR1 and CDR2: SNHLY, FYNNEI. The CDR3 reads CASSGLRVNQPQHF. In nucleotides, the CDR3 is TGTGCCAGCAGTGGGTTACGGGTCAATCAGCCCCAGCATTTT.

This clonotype was seen a handful of times. The chain joins TRBV7-9 to TRBJ2-2; D gene ambiguous. Germline lookup yields CDR1 SEHNR and CDR2 FQNEAQ (reference sequence). This CDR3 is built from 15 residues. The ends were cut back, 4 bases at V and 0 bases at J, with 9 bases in the middle. The CDR3 spells CASSSETTNTGELFF. CDR3 in DNA: TGTGCCAGCAGCTCCGAGACAACGAACACCGGGGAGCTGTTTTTT.

V usage is TRBV4-2 and J usage is TRBJ1-4; 9 bases line up with TRBD1. Germline V gene sequence: CDR1 LGHNA, CDR2 YNFKEQ. The CDR3 is 15 residues long. J lost 5 bases, V lost 4 bases, and 5 bases had no gene match. As DNA, the CDR3 is TGTGCCAGCAGCCGTGGGACAGGGAGGAATGAAAAACTGTTTTTT. Translating it yields CASSRGTGRNEKLFF.

The V gene is TRBV29-1, the J gene TRBJ2-5; D gene ambiguous. Trimming stripped 0 bases from V and 4 bases from J, with 15 bases between. The V gene's germline CDR1 is SQVTM and CDR2 ANQGSEA. There are 15 residues in the CDR3. CDR3 protein: CSVEDPYISLETQYF. CDR3 nucleotides: TGCAGCGTTGAAGATCCTTACATAAGCCTAGAGACCCAGTACTTC.

The rearrangement joins TRBV7-3 to TRBJ2-3, with D unclear. Trimming cost V 4 bases and J 4 bases, with 12 bases left between them. This CDR3 contains 14 residues. The V gene's germline CDR1 is SGHTA and CDR2 FQGTGA. In DNA, the CDR3 is TGTGCCAGCAGCTCCGGATTTTCCCCAGATACGCAGTATTTT. Encoded protein: CASSSGFSPDTQYF.

This clonotype was recorded a few times. This chain connects TRBV6-5 to TRBJ2-7, with no clear D. CDR1 MNHEY and CDR2 SVGAGI come from the germline V gene. This CDR3 has 16 residues. The ends were cut back, 2 bases at V and 2 bases at J, with 16 bases in the middle. The DNA of the CDR3 is TGTGCCAGCAGTTACCGGCTTTCCGTCGGAACCTACGAGCAGTACTTC. This codes for CASSYRLSVGTYEQYF.

The chain recombines TRBV5-1 with TRBJ1-1; a possible D gene is TRBD1 (5 bases). Germline values: CDR1 SGHRS, CDR2 YFSETQ. CDR3 length equals 14 residues. Between the trimmed V and J ends, which lost 0 bases and 5 bases, there was a span of 11 bases. CDR3 sequence (DNA): TGCGCCAGCAGCTTGGCGGCAGGGCGGACTGAAGCTTTCTTT. Its translation: CASSLAAGRTEAFF.

This chain uses TRBV14 with TRBJ2-5; no firm D call. Germline V CDR1 and CDR2: SGHDN, FVKESK. This CDR3 has 14 residues. With 3 bases removed from V and 5 bases from J, the gap between germline ends came to 13 bases. The CDR3 region has the DNA TGTGCCAGCAGCCATTATTTTGGTATGGAGACCCAGTACTTC. This sequence encodes CASSHYFGMETQYF.

The rearrangement joins TRBV9 to TRBJ2-7; 7 nucleotides match TRBD2. In germline, CDR1 is SGDLS, CDR2 YYNGEE. Losses at the gene ends were 3 bases for V and 2 bases for J; bases not matched to a gene: 5. CDR3 length: 14 amino acids. CDR3: CASSAGLDTYEQYF. CDR3 DNA sequence: TGTGCCAGCAGCGCAGGACTAGATACCTACGAGCAGTACTTC.

This rearrangement joins TRBV5-1 to TRBJ2-3; possible D gene TRBD2, 5 bases. This CDR3 has 14 residues. Looked up from germline, CDR1 is SGHRS and CDR2 is YFSETQ. The V and J ends lost 0 bases and 4 bases respectively, with 9 bases between them. As DNA, the CDR3 is TGCGCCAGCAGCTTGGACGGGGTTGCAGATACGCAGTATTTT. This translates into CASSLDGVADTQYF.

This chain joins TRBV6-2 or TRBV6-3 and TRBJ2-1; 7 bases match TRBD2. CDR3 length equals 15 residues. CDR1 and CDR2 (germline): MNHEY, SVGEGT. Trimming at V came to 6 bases and at J to 9 bases, leaving 14 bases not matched to a gene. The CDR3 reads CASRNQREGRVEQFF. As DNA, the CDR3 is TGTGCCAGCAGAAACCAGAGGGAGGGCCGCGTTGAGCAGTTCTTC.

This clonotype showed up just a few times. The V call is TRBV7-9, the J call TRBJ1-2; no clear D. Trimming cost V 2 bases and J 6 bases, with 19 bases left between them. The CDR3 contains 16 residues. CDR1 and CDR2 (germline): SEHNR, FQNEAQ (reference sequence). The CDR3 DNA reads as TGTGCCAGCAGCTTAACCCCGGCACCTAGCCCCGATGGCTACACCTTC. Its protein product is CASSLTPAPSPDGYTF.

This clonotype was seen only a few times. The junction departs from the called germline gene at one end, perhaps through a read error. Written as DNA, the CDR3 is TGTGCCAGCAGTTACCCGAGGGGGCGGGACGCAGATATGCAGTATTTT. This gives the protein CASSYPRGRDADMQYF. The V and J genes are TRBV6-6 and TRBJ2-3; D perhaps matches TRBD1 (7 bases). Germline CDR1 is MNHNY and CDR2 is SVGAGI (reference sequence). The CDR3 is 16 amino acids.

The chain employs TRBV6-1 and TRBJ2-4; 9 bases are shared with TRBD2. The CDR3 length is 15 residues. V lost 5 bases, J lost 3 bases, and 5 bases stayed unmatched. The germline CDR1 and CDR2 sequences are MNHNS and SASEGT. The CDR3 DNA is TGTGCCAGCAGTCCTGGCGGGGGGGGCAAAAACATTCAGTACTTC. Its translation: CASSPGGGGKNIQYF.

The CDR3 region is CSARQDNTEAFF. The CDR3 region has the DNA TGCAGTGCTAGACAGGACAACACTGAAGCTTTCTTT. The genes are TRBV20-1 and TRBJ1-1, with D hard to call. Trimming removed 2 bases from V and 2 bases from J, with 6 bases in between. The CDR3 has 12 amino acids. CDR1 is DFQATT, CDR2 SNEGSKA, per germline (reference sequence).

This clonotype has just a few counts. This chain connects TRBV7-9 to TRBJ2-7, with D hard to call. The CDR3 loop spans 12 amino acids. The ends were cut back, 6 bases at V and 6 bases at J, with 12 bases in the middle. Germline V gene sequence: CDR1 SEHNR, CDR2 FQNEAQ (reference sequence). CDR3 coding DNA: TGTGCCAGCAGTTCCTCCGGCCCCGAGCAGTACTTC. This translates into CASSSSGPEQYF.